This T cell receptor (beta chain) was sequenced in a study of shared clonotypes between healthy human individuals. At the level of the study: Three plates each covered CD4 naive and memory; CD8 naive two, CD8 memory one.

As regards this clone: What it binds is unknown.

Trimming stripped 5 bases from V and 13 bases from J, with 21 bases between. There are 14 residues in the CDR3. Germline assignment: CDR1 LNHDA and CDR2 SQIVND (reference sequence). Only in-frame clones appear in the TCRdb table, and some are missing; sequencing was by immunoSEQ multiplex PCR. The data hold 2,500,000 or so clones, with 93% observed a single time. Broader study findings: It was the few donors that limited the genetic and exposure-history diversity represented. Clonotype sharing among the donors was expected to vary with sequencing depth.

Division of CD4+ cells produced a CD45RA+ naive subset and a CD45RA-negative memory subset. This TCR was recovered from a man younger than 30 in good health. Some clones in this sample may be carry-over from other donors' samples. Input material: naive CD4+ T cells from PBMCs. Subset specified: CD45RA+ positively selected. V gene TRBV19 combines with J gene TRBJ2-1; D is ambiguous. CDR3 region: CASSDDTRLLSQFF. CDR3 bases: TGTGCCAGTAGTGACGATACCAGGCTTTTATCTCAGTTCTTC. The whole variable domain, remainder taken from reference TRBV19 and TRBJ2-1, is DGGITQSPKYLFRKEGQNVTLSCEQNLNHDAMYWYRQDPGQGLRLIYYSQIVNDFQKGDIAEGYSVSREKKESFPLTVTSAQKNPTAFYLCASSDDTRLLSQFFGPGTRLTVL.